These T cell receptor beta chains were read from a single sample in a study of blood T cell repertoires in COVID-19. The table came from immunoSEQ multiplex PCR; TCRdb's copy has only in-frame clones and leaves some out. The sample contains about 140,000 clones, 70% to 90% of which appear only once. The specimen was PBMCs or T cells enriched from blood (not recorded which). The origin of the receptors is a woman aged 45-59 years with acute COVID-19. Each CDR3 is given with its conserved first and last residue. Fields, in order: D gene, V gene, J gene, CDR3 protein. The D gene is left open where the match is weak.

.,TRBV19,TRBJ1-2,CASSEWGLNYGYTF
TRBD2,TRBV2,TRBJ2-4,CASRGLAGVKNIQYF
TRBD2,TRBV27,TRBJ2-1,CASTTSGSSTYNEQFF
.,TRBV25-1,TRBJ2-3,CASSASLDIPDTQYF
TRBD1,TRBV6-1,TRBJ1-2,CASSVGDRGKLGYGYTF
.,TRBV5-1,TRBJ2-3,CASSLDAVRGASDTQYF
.,TRBV21-1,TRBJ1-1,CASSKPGAGRPEAFF
.,TRBV19,TRBJ1-6,CASSSYRVGTYNSPLHF
.,TRBV7-9,TRBJ1-1,CASSLRELAEAFF
TRBD2,TRBV9,TRBJ2-2,CASSVVASGSVDTGELFF
TRBD1,TRBV7-9,TRBJ2-3,CASSIAPGQGTDTQYF
.,TRBV12-3/TRBV12-4,TRBJ2-1,CASSQTSSHEQFF
TRBD1,TRBV2,TRBJ1-4,CASSLDRGPFEKLFF
TRBD1,TRBV4-1,TRBJ2-2,CASSERRTRGPGELFF
TRBD1,TRBV6-5,TRBJ1-2,CAGRLQGAMGGYTF
.,TRBV2,TRBJ1-5,CASCKIQGTQPQHF
TRBD2,TRBV19,TRBJ2-2,CASIEFGGGTGELFF
.,TRBV11-3,TRBJ2-7,CASSQGLAPNEQYF
.,TRBV5-5,TRBJ1-1,CASSFREQSSRTEAFF
TRBD2,TRBV6-2/TRBV6-3,TRBJ2-1,CASSYLILAGGNNEQFF
TRBD2,TRBV5-1,TRBJ2-1,CASSLVSAGDEQFF
.,TRBV7-2,TRBJ2-1,CASSSPSSYNEQFF
.,TRBV12-3/TRBV12-4,TRBJ2-7,CASSTLISNEQYF
.,TRBV4-2,TRBJ1-5,CASSQVPRGRQPQHF
.,TRBV28,TRBJ2-3,CASSFLSGTDTQYF
.,TRBV19,TRBJ2-1,CASSMAAGLSEQFF
.,TRBV12-3/TRBV12-4,TRBJ2-3,CASSPHADTQYF
.,TRBV7-3,TRBJ1-1,CASSLERSTEAFF
TRBD2,TRBV30,TRBJ2-1,CAWTWGGSSYNEQFF
TRBD1,TRBV3-1/TRBV3-2,TRBJ2-5,CASSQDRQGGTQYF
TRBD1,TRBV6-5,TRBJ2-1,CASSGQGAMGNEQFF
.,TRBV6-5,TRBJ1-1,CALRSGESTEAFF
TRBD2,TRBV7-9,TRBJ2-7,CASSDRGLAVYEQYF
.,TRBV7-2,TRBJ2-7,CASSPVAGSYEQYF
.,TRBV6-1,TRBJ1-6,CASTNSGGNSPLHF
TRBD2,TRBV28,TRBJ2-2,CASTSRLAGVTGELFF
TRBD1,TRBV9,TRBJ1-6,CASSVEDRDSPLHF
TRBD1,TRBV19,TRBJ1-2,CASSTRDRGRRGYTF
TRBD2,TRBV23-1,TRBJ2-2,CASSPPGPPGLANTGELFF
TRBD1,TRBV7-3,TRBJ2-2,CASSPHRGRGGELFF
.,TRBV4-1,TRBJ2-1,CASSQILRSAGRSYNEQFF
.,TRBV30,TRBJ2-3,CACSTSSDTQYF
.,TRBV5-4,TRBJ2-7,CASSSSLNQGYEQYF
TRBD1,TRBV3-1/TRBV3-2,TRBJ1-2,CASSLGQGGSRGYTF
.,TRBV7-2,TRBJ2-2,CASSYFNGELFF
TRBD1,TRBV5-4,TRBJ2-7,CASSPGQGSYEQYF
.,TRBV21-1,TRBJ1-6,CASGDSNNSPLHF
.,TRBV18,TRBJ2-3,CASSPQGRTDTQYF
.,TRBV3-1/TRBV3-2,TRBJ2-1,CASCVADCSYNEQFF
TRBD1,TRBV7-7,TRBJ2-3,CASSSGTGRSDTQYF
.,TRBV6-6,TRBJ2-7,CASSDRLGDVEQYF
.,TRBV19,TRBJ1-2,CASSPPSGGVSAGGYTF
TRBD1,TRBV9,TRBJ1-4,CASSVGDRALPGLGLFF
.,TRBV11-3,TRBJ2-1,CASSPRRYNEQFF
TRBD2,TRBV4-2,TRBJ2-7,CASSQAPGLAVYEQYF
.,TRBV5-6,TRBJ2-2,CASSLDGGPTTPGELFF
TRBD1,TRBV11-2,TRBJ1-2,CASSPTLGTGGDGYTF
.,TRBV7-9,TRBJ1-4,CASSLRVAAANEKLFF
TRBD1,TRBV10-2,TRBJ1-4,CASSGTGAEKLFF
TRBD2,TRBV4-2,TRBJ2-7,CASSQETSGIYEQYF